Listed here is a single T cell receptor beta chain. Its specificity is unknown. This sample was taken from a study of vaccination effects on CD4 cells after COVID-19. Across the whole study: Everyone in the study got two shots of either the BNT162b2 or mRNA-1273 vaccine. Findings and limits, study-wide: Of the vaccine-induced clones from healthy vaccinees, merely 1 of 255 recognized common cold coronaviruses as well.

Using immunoSEQ multiplex PCR, the repertoire was profiled, and TCRdb retains in-frame clones only, with some absent. The sample records roughly 67,000 clones, 60% to 85% being singletons. V gave up 1 base and J gave up 2 bases; unmatched junction bases: 1. CDR3 length: 15 amino acids. Germline loops: CDR1 LGHDT, CDR2 YNNKEL (reference sequence). Expansion with viral peptide pools was applied to antigen-specific CD4+ T cells by the ViraFEST assay prior to sequencing. Culture proceeded for nine to eleven days, and CD4+ T cells were then isolated. None of the vaccinated had previously contracted SARS-CoV-2, and their nucleocapsid antibodies tested negative. Every well got over 1.5 million PBMC, which were grown with around 10 IU/ml IL-2 and 8.5 to 10 ug/ml peptides.

Sequences were derived from CD4+ T cells from PBMCs cultured with SARS-CoV-2 spike peptides, sampled before COVID-19 vaccination. The sequence derives from a human donor who received a COVID-19 vaccine. This chain links TRBV3-1 (or the pseudogene TRBV3-2) with TRBJ2-2; TRBD2 aligns across 7 bases. The CDR3 nucleotides read TGTGCCAGCAGCCAAGCGGGGGGTAACACCGGGGAGCTGTTTTTT. Its protein product is CASSQAGGNTGELFF.